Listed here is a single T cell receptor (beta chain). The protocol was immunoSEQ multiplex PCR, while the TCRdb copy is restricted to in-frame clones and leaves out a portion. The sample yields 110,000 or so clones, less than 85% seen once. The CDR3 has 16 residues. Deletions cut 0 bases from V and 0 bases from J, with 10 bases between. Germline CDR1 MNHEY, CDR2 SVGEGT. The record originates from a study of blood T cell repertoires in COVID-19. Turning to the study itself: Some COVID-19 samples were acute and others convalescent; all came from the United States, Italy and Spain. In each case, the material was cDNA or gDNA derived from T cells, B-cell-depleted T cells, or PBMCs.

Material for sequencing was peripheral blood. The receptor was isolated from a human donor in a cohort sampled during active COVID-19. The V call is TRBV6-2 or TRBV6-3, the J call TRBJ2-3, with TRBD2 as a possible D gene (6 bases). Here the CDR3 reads CASSYSPSASTDTQYF. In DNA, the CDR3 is TGTGCCAGCAGTTACTCTCCTAGCGCGAGCACAGATACGCAGTATTTT.